The rows below give T cell receptor beta chains drawn from one sample of a study of blood T cell repertoires in COVID-19. The assay was immunoSEQ multiplex PCR, and TCRdb's table has in-frame clones only and misses some. The repertoire includes under 250,000 clones, around 84% of them detected once, and roughly 5% sits in the top ten. The sample comprised peripheral blood. All receptors derive from a woman aged 60-70 years who had recovered from COVID-19. Both conserved end residues are part of each CDR3. Each record gives: J gene, D gene, clone size, V gene, CDR3 protein, CDR3 DNA. D genes are given only for firm matches. Clone sizes are given selectively: once, few, many, or a class where the clone is expanded.

>TRBJ1-1|.|.|TRBV5-4
CASSGGPSGTEAFF
TGTGCCAGCAGCGGAGGACCGTCGGGAACTGAAGCTTTCTTT
>TRBJ1-2|.|once|TRBV9
CASSVGTTEWANYGYTF
TGTGCCAGCAGCGTCGGGACAACAGAGTGGGCCAACTATGGCTACACCTTC
>TRBJ2-7|.|.|TRBV9
CASSVGAGWGLTYEQYF
TGTGCCAGCAGCGTAGGAGCCGGTTGGGGGCTTACCTACGAGCAGTACTTC
>TRBJ1-6|.|once|TRBV7-6
CASSLRQSSSSYNSPLHF
TGTGCCAGCAGCTTGAGACAGTCCTCAAGCTCCTATAATTCACCCCTCCACTTT
>TRBJ2-3|.|.|TRBV19
CASSIGVAADTQYF
TGTGCCAGTAGTATCGGAGTAGCGGCAGATACGCAGTATTTT
>TRBJ1-2|TRBD1|.|TRBV6-6
CASSYGDRGRRGYTF
TGTGCCAGCAGTTACGGGGACAGGGGGCGGCGTGGCTACACCTTC
>TRBJ2-5|TRBD1|.|TRBV10-3
CAISEGQGVETQYF
TGTGCCATCAGTGAAGGACAGGGGGTCGAGACCCAGTACTTC
>TRBJ2-3|TRBD2|.|TRBV7-9
CASMSGLASATDTQYF
TGTGCCAGCATGTCGGGACTAGCGAGTGCCACAGATACGCAGTATTTT
>TRBJ2-5|.|.|TRBV4-2
CASSRNRQETQYF
TGTGCCAGCAGCAGAAACAGGCAAGAGACCCAGTACTTC
>TRBJ2-7|.|.|TRBV6-6
CASRASSSYEQYF
TGTGCCAGCAGGGCATCGTCCTCCTACGAGCAGTACTTC
>TRBJ2-3|TRBD2|medium-sized|TRBV6-4
CASTLLAGGTDTQYF
TGTGCCAGCACCCTACTAGCGGGGGGCACAGATACGCAGTATTTT
>TRBJ1-1|TRBD1|.|TRBV5-1
CASSSDRLRGEAFF
TGCGCCAGCAGCTCGGACAGGCTTCGGGGTGAAGCTTTCTTT
>TRBJ1-3|.|.|TRBV4-2
CASSQSSGNTIYF
TGTGCCAGCAGCCAGAGCTCTGGAAACACCATATATTTT
>TRBJ2-3|TRBD1|few|TRBV2
CASSPGTGGDTQYF
TGTGCCAGCAGTCCCGGGACAGGGGGAGATACGCAGTATTTT
>TRBJ1-1|.|.|TRBV10-3
CAISGAGTEAFF
TGTGCCATCAGTGGGGCAGGGACTGAAGCTTTCTTT
>TRBJ2-3|TRBD1|.|TRBV29-1
CSATGGGSTDTQYF
TGCAGCGCTACAGGGGGTGGGAGCACAGATACGCAGTATTTT
>TRBJ1-4|.|.|TRBV30
CAWSMTGGNEKLFF
TGTGCCTGGAGTATGACAGGCGGAAATGAAAAACTGTTTTTT
>TRBJ1-2|.|.|TRBV27
CASRDDKTNYGYTF
TGTGCCAGCAGGGATGACAAAACTAACTATGGCTACACCTTC
>TRBJ1-1|.|.|TRBV5-1
CASSFQGRMEAFF
TGCGCCAGCAGCTTTCAGGGGCGGATGGAAGCTTTCTTT
>TRBJ1-6|TRBD1|few|TRBV5-1
CASSFEGQGGNSPLHF
TGCGCCAGCAGCTTTGAGGGACAGGGGGGTAATTCACCCCTCCACTTT
>TRBJ1-2|.|.|TRBV5-4
CASSYREWGYTF
TGTGCCAGCAGCTACAGGGAATGGGGCTACACCTTC
>TRBJ2-2|TRBD1|few|TRBV7-9
CASSPWTGGTGELFF
TGTGCCAGCAGCCCGTGGACAGGGGGTACCGGGGAGCTGTTTTTT
>TRBJ2-7|TRBD1|once|TRBV11-2
CASSLYFTGTGFYEQYF
TGTGCCAGCAGCTTATATTTCACTGGGACAGGGTTCTACGAGCAGTACTTC
>TRBJ2-6|TRBD2|.|TRBV5-6
CASSSVLAGGDGANVLTF
TGTGCCAGCAGCTCCGTACTAGCGGGGGGTGATGGGGCCAACGTCCTGACTTTC
>TRBJ2-5|TRBD1|.|TRBV6-5
CASSRSRGRETQYF
TGTGCCAGCAGCCGATCCAGGGGGCGGGAGACCCAGTACTTC
>TRBJ2-7|TRBD1|.|TRBV16
CASSQWPGQGYEQYF
TGTGCCAGCAGCCAATGGCCGGGACAGGGTTACGAGCAGTACTTC
>TRBJ2-5|TRBD1|.|TRBV5-6
CASSPWTGRETQYF
TGTGCCAGCAGCCCCTGGACAGGCAGGGAGACCCAGTACTTC
>TRBJ2-7|TRBD2|.|TRBV9
CASSPWTSGGAGQYF
TGTGCCAGCAGCCCCTGGACTAGCGGGGGGGCAGGGCAGTACTTC
>TRBJ2-7|.|few|TRBV18
CASSPRPGAEQYF
TGTGCCAGCTCACCACGTCCAGGGGCCGAGCAGTACTTC
>TRBJ2-3|TRBD2|once|TRBV5-1
CASSDPTSGDTDTQYF
TGCGCCAGCAGCGACCCGACTAGCGGGGACACAGATACGCAGTATTTT
>TRBJ2-2|TRBD2|.|TRBV7-2
CASSPGGRGTGELFF
TGTGCCAGCAGCCCGGGGGGGCGGGGCACCGGGGAGCTGTTTTTT
>TRBJ2-7|.|.|TRBV20-1
CSAGYSGEQYF
TGCAGTGCGGGATATTCGGGGGAGCAGTACTTC
>TRBJ1-3|.|.|TRBV19
CATGGGTLSGNTIYF
TGTGCCACGGGGGGAGGAACCCTCTCTGGAAACACCATATATTTT
>TRBJ2-7|TRBD1|.|TRBV29-1
CSVERLGTGSYEQYF
TGCAGCGTGGAGAGATTGGGGACAGGGTCCTACGAGCAGTACTTC
>TRBJ1-5|.|.|TRBV12-1
CASSPPSNQPQHF
TGTGCCAGCAGTCCCCCGAGCAATCAGCCCCAGCATTTT
>TRBJ2-1|TRBD2|once|TRBV7-2
CASSPKRGVYNEQFF
TGTGCCAGCAGCCCGAAGCGGGGGGTCTACAATGAGCAGTTCTTC
>TRBJ1-3|.|.|TRBV6-1
CASSEQLRNTIYF
TGTGCCAGCAGTGAACAACTCCGAAACACCATATATTTT
>TRBJ2-5|TRBD2|.|TRBV2
CASSASGGRMYQETQYF
TGTGCCAGCAGTGCTAGCGGGGGACGAATGTACCAAGAGACCCAGTACTTC
>TRBJ2-1|.|.|TRBV7-2
CASSTTGSSYNEQFF
TGTGCCAGCAGCACGACGGGGAGCTCCTACAATGAGCAGTTCTTC
>TRBJ1-1|.|.|TRBV7-9
CASSTRGRNTEAFF
TGTGCCAGCAGCACCAGGGGTCGGAACACTGAAGCTTTCTTT
>TRBJ1-1|TRBD1|.|TRBV20-1
CSASGGTVPFF
TGCAGTGCTAGCGGCGGGACAGTACCCTTCTTT
>TRBJ2-7|.|.|TRBV6-5
CASSQLQASYEQYF
TGTGCCAGCAGTCAGCTCCAGGCCTCCTACGAGCAGTACTTC
>TRBJ1-3|.|few|TRBV5-1
CASSPRDSGNTIYF
TGCGCCAGCAGCCCCAGGGACTCTGGAAACACCATATATTTT
>TRBJ1-5|TRBD1|.|TRBV18
CASSPSTGGNQPQHF
TGTGCCAGCTCACCCTCGACAGGGGGTAATCAGCCCCAGCATTTT
>TRBJ2-7|TRBD1|.|TRBV7-8
CASSPRQGVGEQYF
TGTGCCAGCAGCCCGAGACAGGGAGTGGGGGAGCAGTACTTC
>TRBJ2-2|TRBD2|.|TRBV6-4
CASSKGLAGGLYTGELFF
TGTGCCAGCAGCAAAGGACTAGCGGGGGGACTCTACACCGGGGAGCTGTTTTTT
>TRBJ2-7|TRBD2|.|TRBV4-1
CASSQDLAGGYEQYF
TGCGCCAGCAGCCAAGATTTAGCGGGGGGCTACGAGCAGTACTTC
>TRBJ2-5|TRBD2|.|TRBV3-1/TRBV3-2
CASSQGLAGGPEETQYF
TGTGCCAGCAGCCAAGGGCTAGCGGGGGGGCCGGAAGAGACCCAGTACTTC
>TRBJ2-5|TRBD1|.|TRBV5-4
CASSPDRVGPQYF
TGTGCCAGCAGCCCGGACAGGGTGGGACCCCAGTACTTC